The text below deals with one T cell receptor beta chain. Antigen specificity is unknown. Germline assignment: CDR1 SEHNR and CDR2 FQNEAQ (reference sequence). Trimming took off 0 bases at V and 4 bases at J, with 9 bases between the two ends. This CDR3 comprises 14 residues. These data are taken from a study of CD8+ T cells in alopecia areata. Study-wide context: The duration of tofacitinib was 6 to 18 months, with 6 months off drug afterward.

Study-level findings and limits: More clonal than normal scalp was lesional scalp, particularly alopecia totalis/universalis.

Collected material from alopecia areata patients comprised lesional scalp punch biopsies and peripheral blood. Extracted RNA was reverse transcribed into cDNA, the sequencing template. Clones were read by immunoSEQ multiplex PCR, and TCRdb kept only the in-frame ones, dropping some. The sample holds approximately 140,000 clones, 47% seen once. The sequenced sample consisted of CD4+ T cells sorted from blood. This receptor was obtained from a human donor with alopecia areata. V is TRBV7-9 and J is TRBJ1-2; D unclear. This chain's CDR3 is CASSLASNAYGYTF. Here the CDR3 DNA reads TGTGCCAGCAGCTTAGCATCAAACGCCTATGGCTACACCTTC.